This T cell receptor beta chain stems from a study of blood T cell repertoires in COVID-19. In assigning cohorts, the study relied on participant-reported clinical history. The CDR3 contains 16 residues. The germline V and J ends were trimmed by 1 base and 0 bases, with 7 bases remaining between them. Germline values: CDR1 SGHTA, CDR2 FQGNSA. In the source study's methods: Estimation of nucleated cell counts relied on the amplification of reference gene primers. The table came from immunoSEQ multiplex PCR; TCRdb's copy has only in-frame clones and leaves some out. D and trimming come from the DNA, and the V and J calls and clone size come from that table. Found here are fewer than 150,000 clones, around 82% of them singletons; the top ten hold under 4.5%.

This sequence was found in a man aged 50 to 60 in a cohort exposed to, infected with or recovered from COVID-19 (not recorded which). This chain uses TRBV7-2 with TRBJ2-6; the D is unclear. Sequenced input: PBMCs or T cells enriched from blood (not recorded which). CDR3 bases: TGTGCCAGCAGCTTAGTCCCGTTCTCTGGGGCCAACGTCCTGACTTTC. This encodes CASSLVPFSGANVLTF.